The clone carrying this T cell receptor (beta chain) was observed a single time. The data were taken from a study of blood T cell repertoires in COVID-19. Study-level information: The United States, Italy and Spain were the sources of the acute and convalescent COVID-19 samples. T cells, B-cell-depleted T cells, or PBMCs supplied cDNA or gDNA.

Germline V gene lookup returns CDR1 MNHEY and CDR2 SMNVEV (reference sequence). J lost 1 base, V lost 3 bases, and 14 bases had no gene match. CDR3 length equals 21 residues. Per the authors' pipeline: Amplifying reference gene primers gave estimates of nucleated cell counts. Sequenced by immunoSEQ multiplex PCR; TCRdb stores in-frame clones only, minus some. V and J calls and clone size are as listed in that table; D and trimming were resolved from the DNA. This sample yields about 40,000 clones, of which 87% are seen a single time; around 21% belongs to the top ten. The J gene is TRBJ2-2, the V gene TRBV27; 13 positions match TRBD2. This TCR came from a man aged 60 to 75 with acute or convalescent COVID-19. The specimen sequenced was peripheral blood. DNA for the CDR3: TGTGCCAGCAGTTTCTTTCGGGCACCGGGACTAGCGGGACTGAACACCGGGGAGCTGTTTTTT. Its protein product is CASSFFRAPGLAGLNTGELFF.